This passage covers 8 T cell receptor beta chains from one sample sequenced in a study of T cell repertoires in cytomegalovirus infection. One entry per CDR3 protein, called by TCRdb with MiXCR from the reads. The sample has approximately 180,000 distinct CDR3 sequences, roughly 9% seen once. Sequenced sample: PBMCs. The source of these receptors is a human donor in good health (CMV status not recorded). Some clones in this sample may be carry-over from other donors' samples.

This clonotype was counted many times. CDR3 in DNA: TGTGCCAGCAGCGACCAGGGGGCCTTGGGCACTGAAGCTTTCTTT. It translates to CASSDQGALGTEAFF. The rearrangement uses TRBV7-2 and TRBJ1-1; 8 bases agree with TRBD1. Germline assignment: CDR1 SGHTA and CDR2 FQGNSA. The CDR3 runs to 15 residues. The J segment lost 4 bases and the V segment lost 5 bases, leaving 9 bases of the junction unmatched.

This clonotype was seen at least ten times. The CDR3 coding sequence is TGTGCCAGCGTGTGGGGGGGAGTGAACACTGAAGCTTTCTTT. Amino acids: CASVWGGVNTEAFF. This chain connects TRBV28 to TRBJ1-1; TRBD1 is a possible D gene (5 bases). The CDR3 is 14 amino acids. The germline gives CDR1 MDHEN, CDR2 SYDVKM. V gave up 8 bases and J gave up 0 bases, with 13 bases separating them. The full variable domain, its missing parts supplied by reference TRBV28 and TRBJ1-1, is DVKVTQSSRYLVKRTGEKVFLECVQDMDHENMFWYRQDPGLGLRLIYFSYDVKMKEKGDIPEGYSVSREKKERFSLILESASTNQTSMYLCASVWGGVNTEAFFGQGTRLTVV.

This clonotype was seen repeatedly, ten times or more. The CDR3 sequence is CASSFKTSGYTF. CDR3 nucleotide sequence: TGTGCCAGCAGCTTTAAGACGAGTGGCTACACCTTC. The V call is TRBV7-2, the J call TRBJ1-2; the D is unclear. The V and J ends lost 3 bases and 7 bases respectively, with 9 bases between them. The germline V gene has CDR1 SGHTA and CDR2 FQGNSA. The CDR3 length is 12 residues.

This clonotype occurred many times. The genes are TRBV6-1 and TRBJ1-5; no definite D call. The length of the CDR3 is 16 residues. Per germline, CDR1 MNHNS and CDR2 SASEGT. V was cut by 5 bases and J by 0 bases, with 14 bases left in between. CDR3 in DNA: TGTGCCAGCAGTTATGCAGGCCCTTATAGCAATCAGCCCCAGCATTTT. This sequence encodes CASSYAGPYSNQPQHF.

This clonotype was seen more than once but under ten times. The chain links TRBV20-1 to TRBJ2-7; 7 bases match TRBD2. The ends lost 6 bases at V and 6 bases at J; junction bases unmatched: 11. The germline CDR1 and CDR2 sequences are DFQATT and SNEGSKA (reference sequence). The CDR3 sequence is 13 residues long. As DNA, the CDR3 is TGCAGTGCCCCGCTTGGGGGGGTCGGCGAGCAGTACTTC. This gives the protein CSAPLGGVGEQYF.

In this sample, this clonotype turned up many times. CDR3 residues: CASSPEANTEAFF. The DNA for the CDR3 is TGCGCCAGCAGCCCAGAGGCCAACACTGAAGCTTTCTTT. V and J are TRBV4-3 and TRBJ1-1; D not certain. There are 13 residues in the CDR3. The V end was cut by 4 bases, the J end by 2 bases, with 8 bases between. CDR1 and CDR2 (germline): LGHNA, YSLEER.

This clonotype was seen many times. V is TRBV7-2 and J is TRBJ1-2; no clear D gene. Trimming cost V 1 base and J 5 bases, with 11 bases left between them. The germline V gene has CDR1 SGHTA and CDR2 FQGNSA. This CDR3 spans 14 amino acids. The CDR3 coding sequence is TGTGCCAGCAGCTTAGAAATGTCCGGATATGGCTACACCTTC. Its protein is CASSLEMSGYGYTF.

A word on this clonotype: One end of the junction varies from germline; a read error may be responsible. The chain has TRBV29-1 and TRBJ1-1; D gene ambiguous. CDR1 and CDR2 (germline): SQVTM, ANQGSEA. The CDR3 covers 13 residues. The CDR3 reads CSVVPITGTEALF. CDR3 nucleotide sequence: TGCAGCGTTGTGCCGATAACGGGCACTGAAGCTTTATTT. Drawing the rest from reference TRBV29-1 and TRBJ1-1, the complete variable domain is SAVISQKPSRDICQRGTSLTIQCQVDSQVTMMFWYRQQPGQSLTLIATANQGSEATYESGFVIDKFPISRPNLTFSTLTVSNMSPEDSSIYLCSVVPITGTEALFGQGTRLTVV.